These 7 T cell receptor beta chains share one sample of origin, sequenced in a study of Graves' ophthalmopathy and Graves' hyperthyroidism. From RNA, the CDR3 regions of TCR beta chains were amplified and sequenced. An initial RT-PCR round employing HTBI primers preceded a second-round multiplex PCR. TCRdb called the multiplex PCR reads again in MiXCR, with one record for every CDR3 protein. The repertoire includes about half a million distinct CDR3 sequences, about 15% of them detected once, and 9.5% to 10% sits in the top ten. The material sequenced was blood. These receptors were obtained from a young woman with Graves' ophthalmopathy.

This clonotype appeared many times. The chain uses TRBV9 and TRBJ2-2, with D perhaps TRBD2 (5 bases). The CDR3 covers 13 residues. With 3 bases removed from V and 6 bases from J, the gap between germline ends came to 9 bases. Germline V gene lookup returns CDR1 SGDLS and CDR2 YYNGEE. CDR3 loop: CASSDGSAGELFF. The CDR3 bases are TGTGCCAGCAGCGATGGGAGCGCCGGGGAGCTGTTTTTT.

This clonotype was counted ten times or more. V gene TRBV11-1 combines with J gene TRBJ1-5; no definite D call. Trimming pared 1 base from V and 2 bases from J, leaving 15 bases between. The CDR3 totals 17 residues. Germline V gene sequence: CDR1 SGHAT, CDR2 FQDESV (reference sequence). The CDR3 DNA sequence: TGTGCCAGCAGCTTAGGAGTCACTTCAAGGGGCAATCAGCCCCAGCATTTT. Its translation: CASSLGVTSRGNQPQHF.

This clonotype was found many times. CDR3 DNA: TGTGCCAGCAGGTCAGGAGCCAATCAGCCCCAGCATTTT. It yields the protein CASRSGANQPQHF. J is TRBJ1-5 and V is TRBV2; D uncertain. In germline, CDR1 is SNHLY, CDR2 FYNNEI. This CDR3 contains 13 residues. V lost 6 bases and J lost 3, with 9 bases in between.

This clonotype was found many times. The CDR3, as DNA: TGTGCCAGCAGCAGGGACAGGGTCAATCAGCCCCAGCATTTT. Amino acid sequence: CASSRDRVNQPQHF. The gene calls are TRBV6-1 and TRBJ1-5; 9 bases are shared with TRBD1. The germline V gene has CDR1 MNHNS and CDR2 SASEGT. V shed 6 bases, J shed 3 bases, and the junction held 3 bases outside the gene matches. The CDR3 loop spans 14 amino acids.

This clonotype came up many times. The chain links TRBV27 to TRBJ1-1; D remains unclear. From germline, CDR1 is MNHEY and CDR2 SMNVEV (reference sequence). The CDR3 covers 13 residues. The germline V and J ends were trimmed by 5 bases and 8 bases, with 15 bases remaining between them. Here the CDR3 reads CASSRVGFNEAFF. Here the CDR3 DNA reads TGTGCCAGCAGTCGAGTGGGTTTTAACGAAGCTTTCTTT.

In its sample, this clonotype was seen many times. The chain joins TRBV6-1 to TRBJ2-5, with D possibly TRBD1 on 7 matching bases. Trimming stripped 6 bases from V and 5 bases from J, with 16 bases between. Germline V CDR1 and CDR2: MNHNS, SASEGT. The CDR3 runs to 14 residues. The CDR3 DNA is TGTGCCAGCAGCGAGGGGGCGGGACGGGAGACCCAGTACTTC. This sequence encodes CASSEGAGRETQYF.

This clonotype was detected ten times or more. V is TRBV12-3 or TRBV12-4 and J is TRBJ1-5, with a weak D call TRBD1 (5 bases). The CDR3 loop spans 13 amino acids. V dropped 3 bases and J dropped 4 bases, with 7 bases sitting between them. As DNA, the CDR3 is TGTGCCAGCAGTTTCCAGGGTAATCAGCCCCAGCATTTT. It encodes CASSFQGNQPQHF.